This record looks at one TCR beta chain sequence and its context. What it recognizes is unknown. TCRdb processed the RT-PCR reads anew with MiXCR; each CDR3 protein has one entry. Seen here are 610,000 or so distinct CDR3 sequences, less than 15% observed once, and the top ten hold around 10%. This sample was included in a study of response to subunit inactivated influenza vaccine. Study-level findings and limits: The authors offered the suggestion that each seasonal influenza vaccination recruits few new T cells.

The CDR3 extends over 15 amino acids. V gave up 2 bases and J gave up 2 bases, with 9 bases separating them. Germline CDR1 reads SGHVS; CDR2 reads FQNEAQ. This sequence was found in a man aged 45-60 years who received an inactivated influenza vaccine. The sequenced sample was PBMCs from blood, obtained 11 to 12 days after vaccination. The gene calls are TRBV7-8 and TRBJ2-2, with D possibly matching TRBD2 (5 bases). CDR3 sequence reads: CASSLKWTNTGELFF. As DNA, the CDR3 is TGTGCCAGCAGCTTAAAATGGACTAACACCGGGGAGCTGTTTTTT.